This T cell receptor beta chain is drawn from a study of human T cells and chemical hapten exposure (dated by TCRdb to about 2021). Study-level background: For sensitization, 2% DPC in acetone was applied to a roughly 2 cm by roughly 2 cm area of upper inner arm skin. Throughout the study period of roughly five months, patients also received therapeutic DPC doses to the scalp every week. Patch tests used Finn chambers with 0.01% DPC on the upper back, scored after 6 days by International Contact Dermatitis Research Group standards. The patient cohort, mostly female, included alopecia areata with under or over 50% scalp involvement, alopecia totalis and alopecia universalis. Libraries were pooled for sequencing, and variation in per-sample TCR yields was attributed mainly to small differences in library volumes within the pool. The study tracked peripheral blood TCR repertoire changes in vivo during primary and secondary sensitization to the hapten diphenylcyclopropenone (DPC) in alopecia patients. Blood samples were taken from patients before sensitization (week 0) and then at 2, 6 and about 24 weeks after DPC sensitization. Approximately 28 alopecia patients gave blood for TCR sequencing at one to four time points (pre-sensitization, 2, 6 and 24 weeks). What the work shows at the level of the full study, not this receptor alone: A positive correlation was found between the number of PT1 expanded TCRs and patch test score, with significance reached at thresholds 8, 16 and 32 but not 4. No change with DPC sensitization was found in the number of TCRs above 1 in 1000 frequency, and no evidence of global repertoire structure alterations was found. All patients had alopecia, a presumed autoimmune disease, so their immune response might differ from that of healthy individuals. Compared with pre-sensitization or healthy control sets, expanded TCRs formed significantly more large CDR3 similarity clusters, which is consistent with antigen-driven responses. Repeated subsampling changed both the strength of the expansion versus patch-test correlation and the threshold at which that correlation became significant.

The germline V gene yields ENHRY for CDR1 and SYGVKD for CDR2. The cysteine opens and the phenylalanine closes a CDR3 of 13 amino acids. Only the CDR3 region is kept as DNA, spanning 39 bases read in frame from base 1. V loses 4 bases, J loses 0 bases, and the germline ends lie 4 bases apart. To prepare the library, RACE was applied. TCRdb shows the sequencer as NextSeq 500. Library preparation attached unique molecular identifiers to individual cDNA molecules for quantitative, reproducible TCR counting. From each blood RNA sample, both TCR alpha and TCR beta chains were sequenced. Per the authors' processing: Samples had a median of roughly 91,000 TCRs, with a range from roughly 20,000 to 700,000. The Decombinator software suite was used to annotate the V, J and CDR3 of the TCR reads. Every sample was subsampled to the same number of TCRs (28,000) for the PS versus PT1 abundance plots. Expanded TCRs were defined as absent before sensitization and observed at least eight times at the 2-week time point. TCRdb ran its own pipeline on the public reads, namely fastp trimming at Q25 and MiXCR clone calling, and kept in-frame beta chains. Rows matching on CDR3 protein sequence are summarized as one entry with the most common DNA and genes. TCRdb, rather than the study authors, made the V and J calls. The sample data list about 190,000 distinct CDR3 sequences, and under 25% of these were observed just once. The top ten clonotypes cover 2% to 2.5% of the sample.

According to the study, the label for this sample's time point signals: patch test 3, about 24 weeks after DPC sensitization. The treatment or condition label corresponds to: therapeutic diphenylcyclopropenone sensitization with weekly scalp DPC. At every patch-test visit, the blood draw took place before the patch test was put on. To be eligible, patients had to be aged 18 to 70, diagnosed with alopecia and judged suitable for DPC therapy, while pregnant patients were excluded. Total RNA was extracted from unfractionated whole blood that had been collected in Tempus Blood RNA tubes. This clonotype was seen only a few times. It lacks a known antigen. No quality values exist for individual bases; no much larger clone is one base distant.

The sample in question was whole blood, obtained in connection with sensitization to the hapten diphenylcyclopropenone (DPC). This clonotype originated in a woman aged 40-49 years with alopecia areata. Some clones in this sample may be carry-over from other donors' samples. The chain is assembled from TRBV10-3 and TRBJ1-5, with no D gene named confidently. The DNA reads as follows: TGTGCCATCAGTGCGGATAGCAATCAGCCCCAGCATTTT. Its amino acids are CAISADSNQPQHF.